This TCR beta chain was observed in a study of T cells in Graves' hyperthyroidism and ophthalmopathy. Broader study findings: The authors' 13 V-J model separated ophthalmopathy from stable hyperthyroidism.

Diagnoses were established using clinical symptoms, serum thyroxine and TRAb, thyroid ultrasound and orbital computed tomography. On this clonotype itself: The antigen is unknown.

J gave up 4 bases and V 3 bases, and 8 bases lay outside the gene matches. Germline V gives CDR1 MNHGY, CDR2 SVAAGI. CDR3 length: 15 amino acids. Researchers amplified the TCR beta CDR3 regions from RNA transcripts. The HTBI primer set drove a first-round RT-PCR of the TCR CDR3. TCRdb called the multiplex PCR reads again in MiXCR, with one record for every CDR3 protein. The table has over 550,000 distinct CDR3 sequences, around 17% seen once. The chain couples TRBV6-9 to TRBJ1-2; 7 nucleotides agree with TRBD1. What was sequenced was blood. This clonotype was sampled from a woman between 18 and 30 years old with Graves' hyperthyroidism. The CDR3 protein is CASSYAPGQIYGYTF. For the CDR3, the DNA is TGTGCCAGCAGTTACGCCCCGGGACAGATCTATGGCTACACCTTC.